This entry is about one T cell receptor (beta chain). Its antigen is not identified. The data originate from a study of OX40 agonist ivuxolimab in advanced cancers. Study information: Patients assigned to dose escalation were diagnosed with hepatocellular carcinoma, melanoma, renal cell or head and neck cancer. Broader study findings: Clones of CD4+ and CD8+ blood T cells grew by week 6 at doses of 0.1 to 3.0 mg/kg.

This CDR3 spans 13 amino acids. Germline assignment: CDR1 LGHNA and CDR2 YSLEER. Trimming left V 3 bases short and J 2 bases short, with 7 bases between. Profiling relied on immunoSEQ multiplex PCR, and the TCRdb table lists in-frame clones only, not all of them. The profile covers 55,000 to 65,000 clones, with approximately 90% appearing a single time and approximately 23% taken by the ten largest. The receptor was isolated from an adult with an advanced solid tumor such as melanoma, head and neck, liver or kidney cancer. The source material was CD4+ or CD8+ T cells sorted from blood, sampled in a trial of the OX40 agonist ivuxolimab. The chain carries TRBV4-3 and TRBJ1-1; D not resolved. The DNA of the CDR3 is TGCGCCAGCAGCCAGTCAGTCAACACTGAAGCTTTCTTT. It yields the protein CASSQSVNTEAFF.